The 16 T cell receptor beta chains reported below all come from one sample, sequenced in a study of regulatory T cells in long-lasting Graves disease. Time point described: newly diagnosed GD, antithyroid drugs for less than 3 months. Researchers made the TCR library from RNA that was extracted from PBMCs. Assembly of TCR beta libraries relied on iRepertoire HTBI primers together with Arm-PCR of CDR3 regions. One entry per CDR3 protein results from TCRdb running MiXCR on the multiplex PCR reads. The repertoire holds roughly 500,000 distinct CDR3 sequences, with approximately 12% as singletons. The sample was also linked to a second study, of T cells in Graves' hyperthyroidism and ophthalmopathy.

The source was peripheral blood mononuclear cells (PBMCs), collected at new diagnosis, from a patient treated with antithyroid drugs. Receptors originate from a woman aged 25-40 years with Graves disease.

For this clonotype: It may be a read error: a sequence one base away is much more abundant. The rearrangement links TRBV6-1 to TRBJ2-2, with no clear D. From germline, CDR1 is MNHNS and CDR2 SASEGT. This CDR3 comprises 15 residues. The CDR3 spells CDSALGTSNTGELFF. The CDR3 DNA reads as TGTGACAGCGCCCTTGGAACTTCGAACACCGGGGAGCTGTTTTTT.

There are a few counts of this clonotype. CDR3 nucleotide sequence: TGTGCCAGCAGTTGCGAGATGCCGATACGGTACAATGAGCAGTTCTTC. Protein: CASSCEMPIRYNEQFF. The chain uses TRBV6-5 and TRBJ2-1; the D is unclear. The V and J ends lost 4 bases and 4 bases respectively, with 17 bases between them. The CDR3 contains 16 residues. The V gene's germline CDR1 is MNHEY and CDR2 SVGAGI.

The rearrangement joins TRBV27 to TRBJ1-2, with a possible D match to TRBD1 (6 bases). V dropped 7 bases and J dropped 8 bases, with 17 bases sitting between them. Germline assignment: CDR1 MNHEY and CDR2 SMNVEV (reference sequence). The CDR3 spans 13 residues. CDR3 protein: CASTDRGMGGYTF. CDR3 sequence (DNA): TGTGCCAGCACCGATAGGGGGATGGGCGGCTACACCTTC.

This clonotype was counted at least ten times. The V call is TRBV12-3 or TRBV12-4, the J call TRBJ2-3; 10 bases align to TRBD2. V was clipped by 6 bases and J by 0 bases; unmatched bases: 6. The CDR3 length is 16 residues. The CDR3 sequence is CASSPGLARSTDTQYF. The CDR3 DNA reads TGTGCCAGCAGCCCGGGACTAGCGAGAAGCACAGATACGCAGTATTTT.

This clonotype was counted once. V gene TRBV20-1 combines with J gene TRBJ2-5; no definite D call. V lost 0 bases and J 7 bases, leaving 6 bases between the germline ends. CDR1 is DFQATT, CDR2 SNEGSKA, per germline (reference sequence). This CDR3 region has 11 residues. CDR3 loop: CSARDGRTQYF. The DNA of the CDR3 is TGCAGTGCTAGAGATGGGCGGACCCAGTACTTC.

The chain employs TRBV28 and TRBJ1-4, with TRBD1 matching 7 bases. The CDR3 spans 15 residues. Germline V CDR1 and CDR2: MDHEN, SYDVKM. The V gene end was trimmed by 5 bases and the J gene end by 5 bases; junction bases not matched to a gene: 8. This CDR3 reads CASSPPGQENEKLFF. The CDR3 bases are TGTGCCAGCAGTCCTCCAGGACAGGAGAATGAAAAACTGTTTTTT.

CDR3 loop: CASSLVVEAQQYF. In DNA form, the CDR3 reads TGTGCCAGCAGCTTAGTGGTTGAGGCCCAACAGTACTTC. V and J are TRBV11-3 and TRBJ2-7; D is undetermined. This CDR3 contains 13 residues. The V gene lost 1 base and the J gene lost 10 bases, with 14 bases spanning the gap. Germline values: CDR1 SGHNT, CDR2 YENEEA.

This clonotype showed up many times. The chain links TRBV19 to TRBJ1-1; D gene ambiguous. The CDR3 totals 12 residues. Looked up from germline, CDR1 is LNHDA and CDR2 is SQIVND (reference sequence). V dropped 5 bases and J dropped 5 bases, with 9 bases sitting between them. CDR3 DNA: TGTGCCAGTAGTCACCGCCGGACTGAAGCTTTCTTT. It encodes CASSHRRTEAFF.

The chain couples TRBV28 to TRBJ2-6; 7 positions agree with TRBD2. This CDR3 contains 18 residues. CDR1 and CDR2 (germline): MDHEN, SYDVKM. Trimming removed 4 bases from V and 0 bases from J; junction bases left unmatched: 9. CDR3 region: CASSSQAGRISGANVLTF. In DNA form, the CDR3 reads TGTGCCAGCAGTTCCCAAGCGGGACGGATCTCTGGGGCCAACGTCCTGACTTTC.

This clonotype has a count of ten or more. The V call is TRBV2, the J call TRBJ1-4; D remains unclear. Trimming shortened V by 1 base and J by 7 bases, and 4 bases separated the two germline ends. This CDR3 comprises 12 residues. Germline V gene data show CDR1 as SNHLY and CDR2 as FYNNEI. CDR3 region: CASSEGSEKLFF. Here the CDR3 DNA reads TGTGCCAGCAGTGAAGGGAGTGAAAAACTGTTTTTT.

This clonotype turned up a few times. The chain joins TRBV28 to TRBJ2-4; no reliable D call. The germline V gene has CDR1 MDHEN and CDR2 SYDVKM. The V and J ends lost 4 bases and 0 bases respectively, with 4 bases between them. The CDR3 consists of 13 residues. CDR3 amino acids: CASSSQAKNIQYF. The CDR3 region has the DNA TGTGCCAGCAGTTCCCAAGCCAAAAACATTCAGTACTTC. Filled out from reference TRBV28 and TRBJ2-4, the complete variable domain reads DVKVTQSSRYLVKRTGEKVFLECVQDMDHENMFWYRQDPGLGLRLIYFSYDVKMKEKGDIPEGYSVSREKKERFSLILESASTNQTSMYLCASSSQAKNIQYFGAGTRLSVL.

V and J are TRBV5-4 and TRBJ1-1; possibly TRBD1 for D (5 bases). V dropped 9 bases and J dropped 1 base, with 13 bases sitting between them. CDR1 is SGHNT and CDR2 is YYREEE in the germline V gene (reference sequence). CDR3 size: 13 residues. CDR3 nucleotide sequence: TGTGCCACGGGGACGGGGGAGAACACTGAAGCTTTCTTT. This codes for CATGTGENTEAFF.

Many counts were recorded for this clonotype. The chain combines TRBV7-2 with TRBJ2-1, with 8 bases fitting TRBD2. Germline lookup yields CDR1 SGHTA and CDR2 FQGNSA. CDR3 length equals 15 residues. Trimming at V came to 5 bases and at J to 9 bases, leaving 12 bases not matched to a gene. The CDR3 DNA follows: TGTGCCAGCAGCACAACTTATGGACTAGCTAGTGAGCAGTTCTTC. Amino acid sequence: CASSTTYGLASEQFF.

There are many counts of this clonotype. V gene TRBV19 combines with J gene TRBJ1-4, with TRBD1 identical over 9 bases. Germline V lookup: CDR1 LNHDA, CDR2 SQIVND (reference sequence). The CDR3 sequence is 13 residues long. V lost 8 bases to trimming and J lost 8 bases; unmatched junction nucleotides: 6. In DNA, the CDR3 is TGTGCCAGTGGGATGGACAGGGGAGAAAAACTGTTTTTT. This sequence encodes CASGMDRGEKLFF.

This clonotype was counted at least ten times. The V call is TRBV20-1, the J call TRBJ1-2; TRBD1 is a possible D gene (6 bases). The CDR3 is 13 amino acids. V was shortened by 4 bases and J by 6 bases, with 15 bases between the two germline ends. Per germline, CDR1 DFQATT and CDR2 SNEGSKA (reference sequence). The CDR3 spells CSATTTGKHGYTF. CDR3 DNA sequence: TGCAGTGCTACCACCACAGGGAAACATGGCTACACCTTC.

In its sample, this clonotype was seen many times. The CDR3 DNA reads TGCAGTGCCGTCCCGGGACTAGCGGGATATGAGCAGTTCTTC. Its protein is CSAVPGLAGYEQFF. This chain uses TRBV20-1 with TRBJ2-1, with 13 nucleotides matching TRBD2. Germline CDR1 is DFQATT and CDR2 is SNEGSKA (reference sequence). The CDR3 runs 14 residues. The junction had 7 bases not matched to a gene; V was cut back by 6 bases and J by 8 bases.